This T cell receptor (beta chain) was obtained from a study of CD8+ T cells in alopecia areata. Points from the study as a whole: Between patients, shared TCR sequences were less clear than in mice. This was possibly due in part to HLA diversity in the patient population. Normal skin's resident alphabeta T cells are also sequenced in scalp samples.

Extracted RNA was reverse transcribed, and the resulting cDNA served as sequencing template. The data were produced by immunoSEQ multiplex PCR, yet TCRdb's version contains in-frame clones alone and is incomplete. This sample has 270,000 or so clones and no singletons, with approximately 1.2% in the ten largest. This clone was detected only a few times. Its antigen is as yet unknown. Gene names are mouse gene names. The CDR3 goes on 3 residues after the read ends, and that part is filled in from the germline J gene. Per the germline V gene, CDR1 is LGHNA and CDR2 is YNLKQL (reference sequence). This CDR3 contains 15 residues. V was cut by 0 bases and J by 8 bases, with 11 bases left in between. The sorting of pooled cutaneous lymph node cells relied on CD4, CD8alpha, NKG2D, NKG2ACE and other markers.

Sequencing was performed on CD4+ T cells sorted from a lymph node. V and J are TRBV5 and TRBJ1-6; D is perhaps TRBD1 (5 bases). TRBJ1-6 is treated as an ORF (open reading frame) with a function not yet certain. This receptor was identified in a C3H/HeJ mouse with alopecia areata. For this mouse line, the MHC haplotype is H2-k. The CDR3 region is CASSQEGDIDSPLYF. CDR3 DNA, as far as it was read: TGTGCCAGCAGCCAAGAAGGGGATATTGATTCGCCC.